The sequence of this T cell receptor (beta chain) was determined in a study of OX40 agonist ivuxolimab in advanced cancers. About the study: Hepatocellular carcinoma, melanoma, renal cell or head and neck cancer was diagnosed in the dose-escalation patients. A mean age of roughly 60 years, range about 20 to 85, was recorded, and roughly 80% were male.

Patients with a history of autoimmune disease or on systemic immunosuppression were excluded. CDR1 and CDR2 (germline): MNHEY, SVGAGI. Germline trimming cut 6 bases from V and 3 bases from J; bases unmatched to any gene: 6. The CDR3 extends over 15 amino acids. The repertoire was sequenced with immunoSEQ multiplex PCR; TCRdb's copy has only in-frame clones and lacks some. The sample has roughly 70,000 clones, 65% to 90% seen once. Study outcomes and limitations: CD8+ T cells (on average) carried more expanded clones than CD4+ T cells.

Concerning this clone: Antigen specificity is unknown.

The sequences come from CD4+ or CD8+ T cells sorted from blood, collected in a trial of the OX40 agonist ivuxolimab. The rearrangement links TRBV6-5 to TRBJ2-2; 8 nucleotides agree with TRBD2. The sequence was obtained from an adult with an advanced solid tumor such as melanoma, head and neck, liver or kidney cancer. CDR3 in amino acids: CASRSPAGDTGELFF. CDR3 coding DNA: TGTGCCAGCAGGTCACCAGCGGGAGACACCGGGGAGCTGTTTTTT.